This note documents a single TCR beta chain sequence. The sample is drawn from a study of blood T cell repertoires in COVID-19. Background on the study: Sample material is recorded as cDNA or gDNA derived from T cells, B-cell-depleted T cells, or PBMCs.

CDR3 length: 15 residues. Trimming left V 1 base short and J 6 bases short, with 12 bases between. The V gene's germline CDR1 is MGHRA and CDR2 YSYEKL. Sequenced by immunoSEQ multiplex PCR; TCRdb stores in-frame clones only, minus some. Counted here are 20,000 to 30,000 clones, approximately 94% occurring once; the ten biggest clones make up more than 3.5%. Sequencing input: peripheral blood. The TCR was taken from a human donor with active COVID-19. The donor label of this sample is uncertain. V and J are TRBV4-1 and TRBJ1-4; D not resolved. This CDR3 is CASSQAPSGYEKLFF. For the CDR3, the DNA is TGCGCCAGCAGCCAAGCACCCTCGGGGTATGAAAAACTGTTTTTT.